This T cell receptor (beta chain) came from a study of T cells after posttransplantation cyclophosphamide. Study-level points and caveats: Later post-transplant blood repertoires were often dominated by donor CD8+ memory clones. Recipient CMV seropositivity and CMV reactivation strongly tracked TRB clonality. Tissue-infiltrating T cells from skin or gut overlapped little with blood T cells.

Sequencing was performed with immunoSEQ multiplex PCR; in TCRdb, only in-frame clones are kept and a portion is missing. The table includes approximately 50,000 clones, approximately 94% detected once. The germline CDR1 and CDR2 sequences are SGHTA and FQGNSA. J lost 4 bases, V lost 4 bases, and 6 bases had no gene match. The CDR3 consists of 14 residues. To note about this clone: Its specificity is not known.

V gene TRBV7-2 combines with J gene TRBJ1-1; 7 bases fit TRBD1. This TCR was sampled from a young woman in good health and a related stem cell transplant donor. Sequences were obtained from PBMCs. CDR3 nucleotide sequence: TGTGCCAGCAGCTCCGACAGGGTGCGCACTGAAGCTTTCTTT. Its protein product is CASSSDRVRTEAFF. Variable domain in full (rest from reference TRBV7-2 and TRBJ1-1): GAGVSQSPSNKVTEKGKDVELRCDPISGHTALYWYRQSLGQGLEFLIYFQGNSAPDKSGLPSDRFSAERTGGSVSTLTIQRTQQEDSAVYLCASSSDRVRTEAFFGQGTRLTVV.